The 28 T cell receptor beta chains reported below all come from one sample, sequenced in a study of graft-versus-host responses after intestinal transplantation. The data were produced by immunoSEQ multiplex PCR, yet TCRdb's version contains in-frame clones alone and is incomplete. The sample holds around 130,000 clones, around nine tenths seen once. These TCRs' antigens remain unknown. The material was unstimulated CD4+ T cells sorted from spleen or lymph node cells, obtained before intestinal transplant. Receptors originate from a human donor who received an intestinal transplant.

V is TRBV9 and J is TRBJ2-3; D assignment may be TRBD1 or TRBD2 (6 bases each). The CDR3 spans 18 residues. With 0 bases removed from V and 2 bases from J, the gap between germline ends came to 19 bases. Per the germline V gene, CDR1 is SGDLS and CDR2 is YYNGEE. In DNA form, the CDR3 reads TGTGCCAGCAGCGTAGGGGTTACGGGGGCTCTAATCACAGATACGCAGTATTTT. This translates into CASSVGVTGALITDTQYF.

V usage is TRBV5-4 and J usage is TRBJ1-1; 7 nucleotides line up with TRBD1. This CDR3 comprises 13 residues. Germline-derived CDR1 and CDR2 are SGHNT and YYREEE (reference sequence). J was trimmed by 5 bases and V by 4 bases; bases with no gene match: 5. CDR3 protein: CASSPPRGTEAFF. The CDR3 DNA reads as TGTGCCAGCAGCCCCCCCAGGGGGACTGAAGCTTTCTTT.

The gene calls are TRBV5-1 and TRBJ2-2, with TRBD2 matching over 7 bases. J gave up 1 base and V 4 bases, and 10 bases lay outside the gene matches. CDR3 size: 17 residues. CDR1 and CDR2 from the germline V gene are SGHRS and YFSETQ. The CDR3 loop reads CASSSGTVLRNTGELFF. Written as DNA, the CDR3 is TGCGCCAGCAGCAGCGGGACGGTGTTACGGAACACCGGGGAGCTGTTTTTT. Filled out from reference TRBV5-1 and TRBJ2-2, the complete variable domain reads KAGVTQTPRYLIKTRGQQVTLSCSPISGHRSVSWYQQTPGQGLQFLFEYFSETQRNKGNFPGRFSGRQFSNSRSEMNVSTLELGDSALYLCASSSGTVLRNTGELFFGEGSRLTVL.

This clone was picked up one time. The chain couples TRBV7-3 to TRBJ2-6; 8 nucleotides agree with TRBD1. Germline V gene sequence: CDR1 SGHTA, CDR2 FQGTGA. The CDR3 runs 17 residues. Trimming at V came to 4 bases and at J to 4 bases, leaving 9 bases not matched to a gene. In DNA, the CDR3 is TGTGCCAGCAGCTCTTGGGGGACAGGACCCGGGGCCAACGTCCTGACTTTC. Protein sequence: CASSSWGTGPGANVLTF.

This sequence joins TRBV10-2 and TRBJ1-6, with D perhaps matching TRBD1 (5 bases). The germline V gene encodes CDR1 WSHSY and CDR2 SAAADI. CDR3 length: 16 residues. Trimming removed 4 bases at V and 0 bases at J, with 10 bases between. CDR3 nucleotides: TGCGCCAGCAGTGGCAGGGACTACTCCTATAATTCACCCCTCCACTTT. This gives the protein CASSGRDYSYNSPLHF.

V is TRBV27 and J is TRBJ2-2; D unclear. The CDR3 loop spans 14 amino acids. CDR1 is MNHEY and CDR2 is SMNVEV in the germline V gene (reference sequence). The V end was cut by 7 bases, the J end by 3 bases, with 12 bases between. The CDR3 reads CASKTWGYTGELFF. The CDR3 DNA follows: TGTGCCAGCAAAACTTGGGGATACACCGGGGAGCTGTTTTTT.

The chain couples TRBV6-5 to TRBJ1-5; 7 positions match TRBD1. V dropped 10 bases and J dropped 9; count of bases not matched to a gene: 9. There are 12 residues in the CDR3. Germline V lookup: CDR1 MNHEY, CDR2 SVGAGI. CDR3 residues: CATAVNRGPQHF. For the CDR3, the DNA is TGTGCCACCGCTGTTAACAGGGGGCCCCAGCATTTT.

This rearrangement joins TRBV10-3 to TRBJ2-1, with 10 bases matching TRBD2. V shed 6 bases, J shed 1 base, and the junction held 3 bases outside the gene matches. Germline CDR1 and CDR2: ENHRY and SYGVKD. The CDR3 runs to 15 residues. CDR3 sequence (DNA): TGTGCCATCAGACCTAGCGGGGGATCCTACAATGAGCAGTTCTTC. It yields the protein CAIRPSGGSYNEQFF.

The CDR3 DNA follows: TGTGCCAGTAGTCGATCTGGAACAGGGGCAGAGACCCAGTACTTC. Amino acid sequence: CASSRSGTGAETQYF. V usage is TRBV19 and J usage is TRBJ2-5; 7 bases align to TRBD1. V was pared by 5 bases and J by 4 bases, with 10 bases of the junction left unmatched. This CDR3 comprises 15 residues. The V gene's germline CDR1 is LNHDA and CDR2 SQIVND (reference sequence). The full variable domain, its missing parts supplied by reference TRBV19 and TRBJ2-5, is DGGITQSPKYLFRKEGQNVTLSCEQNLNHDAMYWYRQDPGQGLRLIYYSQIVNDFQKGDIAEGYSVSREKKESFPLTVTSAQKNPTAFYLCASSRSGTGAETQYFGPGTRLLVL.

The chain is built from TRBV9 and TRBJ2-5; 16 positions agree with TRBD2. Germline CDR1 SGDLS, CDR2 YYNGEE. The V gene end was trimmed by 4 bases and the J gene end by 5 bases; junction bases not matched to a gene: 8. CDR3 length equals 17 residues. In nucleotides, the CDR3 is TGTGCCAGCAGCACTGGGACTAGCGGGGGGGATCGGGAGACCCAGTACTTC. Its translation is CASSTGTSGGDRETQYF.

The chain couples TRBV5-1 to TRBJ1-1, with D hard to call. Germline CDR1 SGHRS, CDR2 YFSETQ. The CDR3 totals 12 residues. V gave up 1 base and J gave up 4 bases, with 5 bases separating them. CDR3 region: CASSLKGTEAFF. CDR3 DNA sequence: TGCGCCAGCAGCTTGAAGGGCACTGAAGCTTTCTTT.

The chain combines TRBV5-1 with TRBJ1-4, with D maybe TRBD1 (5 bases). CDR1 and CDR2 (germline): SGHRS, YFSETQ. CDR3 length: 13 amino acids. V lost 0 bases to trimming and J lost 7 bases, with 7 bases between them. As DNA, the CDR3 is TGCGCCAGCAGCTTGGTTAGGGGTGAAAAACTGTTTTTT. This gives the protein CASSLVRGEKLFF.

The chain combines TRBV19 with TRBJ1-2, with 11 bases that match TRBD1. The CDR3 is 16 amino acids. The V gene end was trimmed by 1 base and the J gene end by 4 bases; junction bases not matched to a gene: 5. From germline, CDR1 is LNHDA and CDR2 SQIVND (reference sequence). CDR3 coding DNA: TGTGCCAGTAGTATAGGGACAGGGGGCTATATCTATGGCTACACCTTC. This codes for CASSIGTGGYIYGYTF.

A single count supports this clone. The chain uses TRBV18 and TRBJ2-6, with TRBD1 as a possible D gene (6 bases). Trimming took off 4 bases at V and 0 bases at J, with 13 bases between the two ends. Germline values: CDR1 KGHSH, CDR2 LQKENI. The CDR3 extends over 17 amino acids. Here the CDR3 reads CASSLQGMGSGANVLTF. CDR3 DNA sequence: TGTGCCAGCTCACTACAGGGCATGGGCTCTGGGGCCAACGTCCTGACTTTC.

The rearrangement links TRBV18 to TRBJ2-7; 9 positions match TRBD1. The CDR3 runs 14 residues. From germline, CDR1 is KGHSH and CDR2 LQKENI. Trimming took 6 bases from V and 3 from J; bases not matched to a gene: 6. The CDR3 nucleotides read TGTGCCAGCTCTCGAGGGACAGGGAACTACGAGCAGTACTTC. It is translated as CASSRGTGNYEQYF.

J is TRBJ1-2 and V is TRBV11-2; D unresolved. The V end lost 1 base, the J end lost 2 bases, and 17 bases lay between the germline ends. CDR1 SGHAT and CDR2 FQNNGV come from the germline V gene. This CDR3 is 17 amino acids long. The CDR3 DNA reads TGTGCCAGCAGCTTAGCCACAATTTCAACCGGAAACTATGGCTACACCTTC. Translating gives CASSLATISTGNYGYTF.

A single count supports this clone. The J gene is TRBJ2-5, the V gene TRBV18; D call uncertain. The CDR3 spans 15 residues. Trimming took off 0 bases at V and 3 bases at J, with 11 bases between the two ends. The germline V gene has CDR1 KGHSH and CDR2 LQKENI. This CDR3 is CASSPPLRPKETQYF. CDR3 in DNA: TGTGCCAGCTCACCACCGTTACGGCCCAAAGAGACCCAGTACTTC.

The DNA of the CDR3 is TGCAGCGCTATCCCATCGGGAGCCCGCACAGATACGCAGTATTTT. The encoded protein is CSAIPSGARTDTQYF. The V gene is TRBV29-1, the J gene TRBJ2-3, with a weak D call TRBD2 (6 bases). CDR1 and CDR2 from the germline V gene are SQVTM and ANQGSEA. The germline V and J ends were trimmed by 7 bases and 1 base, with 18 bases remaining between them. CDR3 length: 15 amino acids.

This clone was observed once. The chain links TRBV7-9 to TRBJ2-6; D not resolved. The CDR3 consists of 15 residues. V gave up 7 bases and J gave up 1 base, with 11 bases separating them. Germline V gene data show CDR1 as SEHNR and CDR2 as FQNEAQ (reference sequence). The CDR3 region has the DNA TGTGCCAGCAACCTCCCTAAGTCTGGGGCCAACGTCCTGACTTTC. This encodes CASNLPKSGANVLTF. The whole variable domain, remainder taken from reference TRBV7-9 and TRBJ2-6, is DTGVSQNPRHKITKRGQNVTFRCDPISEHNRLYWYRQTLGQGPEFLTYFQNEAQLEKSRLLSDRFSAERPKGSFSTLEIQRTEQGDSAMYLCASNLPKSGANVLTFGAGSRLTVL.

The rearrangement joins TRBV7-6 to TRBJ1-4; TRBD1 matches 7 bases. Germline V gives CDR1 SGHVS, CDR2 FNYEAQ. The CDR3 consists of 15 residues. V was clipped by 5 bases and J by 6 bases; unmatched bases: 9. CDR3 in DNA: TGTGCCAGCAGCACGCGGTACAGGGGCGATGAAAAACTGTTTTTT. Its protein is CASSTRYRGDEKLFF.

The V call is TRBV5-1, the J call TRBJ2-1; no clear D. The CDR3 consists of 11 residues. V lost 7 bases and J 10 bases, leaving 12 bases between the germline ends. Per germline, CDR1 SGHRS and CDR2 YFSETQ. The DNA for the CDR3 is TGCGCCAGCGGCCCCAGGACCGAGCAGTTCTTC. Amino acid sequence: CASGPRTEQFF.

The chain carries TRBV27 and TRBJ1-2, with D maybe TRBD1 (5 bases). Per the germline V gene, CDR1 is MNHEY and CDR2 is SMNVEV (reference sequence). Between the trimmed V and J ends, which lost 3 bases and 8 bases, there was a span of 13 bases. The CDR3 spans 13 residues. The CDR3 DNA reads TGTGCCAGCAGTTTTCGTACAGGTCAAGGCTACACCTTC. Its protein is CASSFRTGQGYTF.

CDR3 loop: CASSVGSGGHTDTQYF. The CDR3 DNA reads TGTGCCAGCAGCGTCGGTAGCGGGGGGCACACAGATACGCAGTATTTT. This rearrangement joins TRBV9 to TRBJ2-3, with 10 bases lining up with TRBD2. Germline CDR1 SGDLS, CDR2 YYNGEE. The CDR3 spans 16 residues. The V segment lost 2 bases and the J segment 2 bases; nucleotides outside the gene matches: 5.

The chain employs TRBV12-5 and TRBJ1-2; the D gene is possibly TRBD1 (5 bases). Between the trimmed V and J ends, which lost 1 base and 6 bases, there was a span of 21 bases. The CDR3 sequence is 17 residues long. The germline V gene has CDR1 LGHNT and CDR2 FRNRAP. The CDR3 bases are TGTGCTAGTGGTTTGGATCGGGACGGAGGAATGAGGGATGGCTACACCTTC. Translating gives CASGLDRDGGMRDGYTF.

The chain combines TRBV5-1 with TRBJ2-7; 12 bases are shared with TRBD2. This CDR3 is built from 15 residues. Germline assignment: CDR1 SGHRS and CDR2 YFSETQ. With V trimmed by 4 bases and J by 3 bases, 5 bases remained unmatched. The CDR3 DNA reads as TGCGCCAGCAGCCTTGGACTAGCGGGACTCTACGAGCAGTACTTC. Translated: CASSLGLAGLYEQYF.

The rearrangement links TRBV6-6 to TRBJ2-5; 13 nucleotides match TRBD2. The germline CDR1 and CDR2 sequences are MNHNY and SVGAGI (reference sequence). The CDR3 consists of 16 residues. J was trimmed by 5 bases and V by 3 bases; bases with no gene match: 6. In nucleotides, the CDR3 is TGTGCCAGCAGTTATTGGACTAGCGGGGGTATGGAGACCCAGTACTTC. Translated: CASSYWTSGGMETQYF.

This sequence joins TRBV5-1 and TRBJ2-2, with a possible D match to TRBD2 (6 bases). CDR3 size: 16 residues. Germline V gene lookup returns CDR1 SGHRS and CDR2 YFSETQ. V was cut by 9 bases and J by 0 bases, with 18 bases left in between. CDR3 in amino acids: CATTSLASPNTGELFF. In nucleotides, the CDR3 is TGCGCCACCACGAGTCTAGCGTCCCCGAACACCGGGGAGCTGTTTTTT.

The chain joins TRBV18 to TRBJ2-7; D is possibly TRBD2 (5 bases). In germline, CDR1 is KGHSH, CDR2 LQKENI. CDR3 length equals 12 residues. V was shortened by 3 bases and J by 6 bases, with 9 bases between the two germline ends. The DNA of the CDR3 is TGTGCCAGCTCACCGAGGGCCGGCGAGCAGTACTTC. Translation gives CASSPRAGEQYF.